This T cell receptor (beta chain) was found in a study of regulatory T cells in long-lasting Graves disease. General study results and limits: Persistent disease showed a preference for TRBV28, TRBJ1-2 and TRBJ2-5.

The CDR3 totals 15 residues. Looked up from germline, CDR1 is SSHAT and CDR2 is FNYEAQ (reference sequence). Of note for this clonotype: Its target is unknown. Mismatch with germline at one junction end may stem from a read error.

Noted time point: newly diagnosed GD, antithyroid drugs for less than 3 months. PBMCs provided the RNA from which the TCR library was made. Arm-PCR with iRepertoire HTBI primers amplified the CDR3 regions for these TCR beta libraries. Using its own MiXCR run on the multiplex PCR reads, TCRdb lists one record per CDR3 protein. Of around 360,000 distinct CDR3 sequences listed, around 15% are singletons. These data were also filed under a second study, of T cells in Graves' hyperthyroidism and ophthalmopathy. This second report adds: An initial round of RT-PCR targeting the TCR CDR3 relied on the HTBI primer set.

This rearrangement joins TRBV7-7 to TRBJ2-5; 10 nucleotides agree with TRBD1. The sequence was obtained from a woman between 18 and 29 years old with Graves disease. The sequences come from peripheral blood mononuclear cells (PBMCs), collected at new diagnosis, from a patient treated with antithyroid drugs. The CDR3 region is CASSLNGQGGETQYF. CDR3 bases: TGTGCTAGCAGCTTAAACGGACAGGGGGGGGAGACCCAGTACTTC.